Below are 9 T cell receptor beta chains sequenced from a single sample in a study of OX40 agonist ivuxolimab in advanced cancers. This table comes from immunoSEQ multiplex PCR, and its TCRdb copy is limited to in-frame clones, with some not included. The data hold about 90,000 clones, with about nine tenths observed a single time. Here the sequenced sample was CD4+ or CD8+ T cells sorted from blood, taken in a trial of the OX40 agonist ivuxolimab. These TCRs come from an adult with an advanced solid tumor such as melanoma, head and neck, liver or kidney cancer.

The chain is built from TRBV9 and TRBJ1-5, with TRBD1 as a possible D gene (5 bases). Trimming removed 2 bases from V and 1 base from J, with 10 bases in between. This CDR3 has 15 residues. Germline V gene sequence: CDR1 SGDLS, CDR2 YYNGEE. The CDR3 reads CASSVAGTSNQPQHF. The CDR3 region has the DNA TGTGCCAGCAGCGTTGCAGGGACGAGCAATCAGCCCCAGCATTTT.

On this clone itself: Other DNA sequences from this sample encode an identical CDR3 as well. The chain links TRBV11-2 to TRBJ1-2; possible D gene TRBD1, 6 bases. The CDR3 runs 16 residues. With 0 bases removed from V and 8 bases from J, the gap between germline ends came to 19 bases. Germline CDR1 reads SGHAT; CDR2 reads FQNNGV. The CDR3 DNA is TGTGCCAGCAGCTTAGATCGGGATTCGGGGGCCGGAGGCTACACCTTC. Its translation: CASSLDRDSGAGGYTF.

The rearrangement joins TRBV9 to TRBJ2-1, with D tentatively TRBD2 (5 bases). Trimming cost V 4 bases and J 9 bases, with 17 bases left between them. Germline-derived CDR1 and CDR2 are SGDLS and YYNGEE. The CDR3 is 14 amino acids. The CDR3 region has the DNA TGTGCCAGCAGCATAGCGCCCCTCGGAACTGAGCAGTTCTTC. It encodes CASSIAPLGTEQFF.

This chain joins TRBV27 and TRBJ2-7, with 11 bases identical to TRBD2. CDR1 is MNHEY, CDR2 SMNVEV, per germline (reference sequence). The trim removed 5 bases at V and 2 bases at J, leaving 5 bases unmatched. This CDR3 region has 15 residues. In DNA, the CDR3 is TGTGCCAGCAGTCAATATAGCGGGAGGGCCTACGAGCAGTACTTC. Translating gives CASSQYSGRAYEQYF.

J is TRBJ1-1 and V is TRBV11-3; 8 nucleotides agree with TRBD1. Per the germline V gene, CDR1 is SGHNT and CDR2 is YENEEA. The CDR3 covers 13 residues. V lost 4 bases and J lost 10; bases outside the gene matches: 8. CDR3 in amino acids: CASSSGTGHAAFF. In DNA, the CDR3 is TGTGCCAGCAGCTCCGGGACAGGTCACGCAGCTTTCTTT.

The V gene is TRBV7-2, the J gene TRBJ2-7, with 8 bases lining up with TRBD2. CDR1 is SGHTA and CDR2 is FQGNSA in the germline V gene. The length of the CDR3 is 16 residues. Germline trimming cut 3 bases from V and 6 bases from J; bases unmatched to any gene: 13. The chain's CDR3 is CASSFPGLEPSGEQYF. The CDR3 bases are TGTGCCAGCAGCTTCCCGGGACTAGAGCCCTCCGGCGAGCAGTACTTC.

V gene TRBV9 combines with J gene TRBJ2-7, with 10 bases that match TRBD2. J gave up 0 bases and V 0 bases, and 3 bases lay outside the gene matches. This CDR3 is 16 amino acids long. Germline CDR1 SGDLS, CDR2 YYNGEE. CDR3 amino acids: CASSVEASGSSYEQYF. In nucleotides, the CDR3 is TGTGCCAGCAGCGTAGAGGCTAGCGGGAGCTCCTACGAGCAGTACTTC.

The V call is TRBV2, the J call TRBJ2-3; 9 positions match TRBD2. Trimming removed 4 bases from V and 2 bases from J; junction bases left unmatched: 1. This CDR3 spans 14 amino acids. Germline V gives CDR1 SNHLY, CDR2 FYNNEI. For the CDR3, the DNA is TGTGCCAGCAGTGGGGGACTAGCCACAGATACGCAGTATTTT. It specifies CASSGGLATDTQYF.

CDR3 sequence reads: CASSWGQGVNEQFF. CDR3 DNA: TGTGCCAGCAGCTGGGGACAGGGTGTCAATGAGCAGTTCTTC. The chain carries TRBV7-2 and TRBJ2-1, with 9 bases matching TRBD1. Germline values: CDR1 SGHTA, CDR2 FQGNSA. V shed 4 bases, J shed 6 bases, and the junction held 4 bases outside the gene matches. This CDR3 has 14 residues.